The T cell receptor (beta chain) under discussion was sequenced for a study of CD8 T cell repertoires and HIV-1 epitope variants. About the research overall: An uncultured baseline aliquot held 1M T cells.

This clone has just one count. The antigen remains unidentified. The CDR3 contains 13 residues. CDR1 and CDR2 from the germline V gene are SGHDT and YYEEEE. V lost 1 base, J lost 3 bases, and 6 bases lay in between. Some clones are missing from TCRdb's copy, which holds only in-frame ones; the method was immunoSEQ multiplex PCR. This sample has 4,500 to 6,500 clones, with 65% found just once. Source material: cultured CD8+ T cells derived from PBMCs. The gene calls are TRBV5-6 and TRBJ2-3; D not resolved. This sequence was found in a male donor with HIV. CDR3 sequence (DNA): TGTGCCAGCAGCTTGTATTTGACAGATACGCAGTATTTT. Its translation is CASSLYLTDTQYF. Variable domain in full (rest from reference TRBV5-6 and TRBJ2-3): DAGVTQSPTHLIKTRGQQVTLRCSPKSGHDTVSWYQQALGQGPQFIFQYYEEEERQRGNFPDRFSGHQFPNYSSELNVNALLLGDSALYLCASSLYLTDTQYFGPGTRLTVL.